This entry lists 26 T cell receptor beta chains sequenced from one sample in a study of STAT5B mutations in CD4+ large granular lymphocyte leukemia. Sequencing was performed with immunoSEQ multiplex PCR; in TCRdb, only in-frame clones are kept and a portion is missing. Of roughly 30,000 clones in the sample, around 80% were seen once. The sequenced sample consisted of CD4+ T cells from blood buffy coats. The receptors here all came from a human donor in good health.

The chain combines TRBV6-5 with TRBJ1-3; D is uncertain. The germline V gene encodes CDR1 MNHEY and CDR2 SVGAGI. V was pared by 6 bases and J by 3 bases, with 15 bases between. This CDR3 has 15 amino acids. The DNA of the CDR3 is TGTGCCAGCAGGTCAGAAGCGCTGCTTGGAAACACCATATATTTT. It is translated as CASRSEALLGNTIYF.

Here the CDR3 reads CASSPLQGALKADTQYF. The CDR3 region has the DNA TGCGCCAGCAGCCCACTTCAGGGGGCCCTCAAGGCAGATACGCAGTATTTT. The chain employs TRBV4-1 and TRBJ2-3; 8 positions agree with TRBD1. Germline V CDR1 and CDR2: MGHRA, YSYEKL. J was trimmed by 4 bases and V by 4 bases; bases with no gene match: 13. This CDR3 spans 17 amino acids.

The chain has TRBV5-1 and TRBJ2-3; 9 bases are a match to TRBD2. The CDR3 has 16 residues. V shed 0 bases, J shed 2 bases, and the junction held 4 bases outside the gene matches. Germline V gives CDR1 SGHRS, CDR2 YFSETQ. The CDR3 DNA is TGCGCCAGCAGCTTGGGGACTAGCGACTACACAGATACGCAGTATTTT. Residues: CASSLGTSDYTDTQYF.

This clone has only one observation. The CDR3: CASSFGRSNTEAFF. The CDR3 DNA reads TGTGCCAGTAGTTTCGGACGGTCGAACACTGAAGCTTTCTTT. V gene TRBV19 combines with J gene TRBJ1-1; D gene uncertain. V lost 5 bases and J lost 1, with 11 bases in between. The CDR3 has 14 amino acids. Per the germline V gene, CDR1 is LNHDA and CDR2 is SQIVND (reference sequence).

This clone was picked up one time. This chain joins TRBV5-4 and TRBJ2-7; 10 bases align to TRBD2. The germline V gene has CDR1 SGHNT and CDR2 YYREEE (reference sequence). The CDR3 sequence is 15 residues long. The V segment lost 2 bases and the J segment 0 bases; nucleotides outside the gene matches: 2. In DNA, the CDR3 is TGTGCCAGCAGCTTCGAGCGGGGGGGCTCCTACGAGCAGTACTTC. This translates into CASSFERGGSYEQYF.

V usage is TRBV30 and J usage is TRBJ1-2, with 7 bases aligning to TRBD1. With 5 bases clipped from V and 1 base from J, the junction kept 7 bases outside the gene matches. There are 14 residues in the CDR3. Germline CDR1 GTSNPN, CDR2 SVGIG (reference sequence). The CDR3 DNA reads TGTGCCTGGTCCTCCGGGACAGTTAACTATGGCTACACCTTC. Translation: CAWSSGTVNYGYTF.

The V gene is TRBV13, the J gene TRBJ1-4; 7 bases match TRBD1. The V segment lost 5 bases and the J segment 8 bases; nucleotides outside the gene matches: 8. The CDR3 spans 14 residues. The germline CDR1 and CDR2 sequences are PRHDT and FYEKMQ (reference sequence). This CDR3 reads CASSKTGSGEKLFF. The CDR3 coding sequence is TGTGCCAGCAGCAAGACAGGGTCAGGAGAAAAACTGTTTTTT.

The V gene is TRBV7-9, the J gene TRBJ1-2; 9 bases agree with TRBD1. J was trimmed by 3 bases and V by 4 bases; bases with no gene match: 3. The CDR3 has 14 amino acids. The germline CDR1 and CDR2 sequences are SEHNR and FQNEAQ (reference sequence). This CDR3 reads CASSSGQGYYGYTF. DNA of the CDR3: TGTGCCAGCAGCTCAGGACAGGGGTACTATGGCTACACCTTC.

The V gene is TRBV9, the J gene TRBJ2-1; D is perhaps TRBD1 or TRBD2 (5 bases each). The germline V gene encodes CDR1 SGDLS and CDR2 YYNGEE. Deletions cut 2 bases from V and 12 bases from J, with 24 bases between. The CDR3 spans 16 residues. Here the CDR3 reads CASSVATGTDTSVQFF. The DNA of the CDR3 is TGTGCCAGCAGCGTCGCAACCGGGACGGATACATCAGTGCAGTTCTTC.

This chain links TRBV2 with TRBJ2-5, with 7 positions matching TRBD1. Germline V CDR1 and CDR2: SNHLY, FYNNEI. The CDR3 runs 13 residues. V shed 6 bases, J shed 4 bases, and the junction held 5 bases outside the gene matches. In DNA, the CDR3 is TGTGCCAGCAGGACAGGGTTCCTAGAGACCCAGTACTTC. Translated: CASRTGFLETQYF.

CDR3 sequence (DNA): TGCAGCGTGGGAAGCGGGGGCTTATCCTACGAGCAGTACTTC. Protein: CSVGSGGLSYEQYF. The V and J genes are TRBV29-1 and TRBJ2-7; 8 bases are shared with TRBD2. Germline V gene sequence: CDR1 SQVTM, CDR2 ANQGSEA. This CDR3 has 14 amino acids. Germline trimming cut 6 bases from V and 1 base from J; bases unmatched to any gene: 8.

This chain joins TRBV18 and TRBJ1-1; D unresolved. Germline assignment: CDR1 KGHSH and CDR2 LQKENI. Between the trimmed V and J ends, which lost 1 base and 4 bases, there was a span of 4 bases. This CDR3 has 12 residues. CDR3 protein: CASSPLGTEAFF. CDR3 DNA: TGTGCCAGCTCACCACTAGGCACTGAAGCTTTCTTT.

This clone was seen only a few times. This chain joins TRBV7-9 and TRBJ1-1; D call uncertain. V gave up 7 bases and J gave up 11 bases, with 26 bases separating them. This CDR3 has 15 amino acids. Germline V CDR1 and CDR2: SEHNR, FQNEAQ (reference sequence). The DNA for the CDR3 is TGTGCCAGCACCAACCCGACCGTCCGTCGGCGCTCTGCTTTCTTT. This codes for CASTNPTVRRRSAFF.

The gene calls are TRBV6-5 and TRBJ1-1; 8 positions agree with TRBD1. The trim removed 7 bases at V and 6 bases at J, leaving 10 bases unmatched. Germline V CDR1 and CDR2: MNHEY, SVGAGI. CDR3 length: 14 residues. CDR3 in amino acids: CASTPTGEAAEAFF. The CDR3 DNA reads TGTGCCAGCACCCCGACAGGGGAGGCCGCTGAAGCTTTCTTT.

This sequence joins TRBV2 and TRBJ2-2; TRBD2 might be the D (7 bases). Germline V gene sequence: CDR1 SNHLY, CDR2 FYNNEI. This CDR3 contains 15 residues. Trimming pared 8 bases from V and 2 bases from J, leaving 15 bases between. The CDR3 protein is CASVMRGLNTGELFF. The CDR3 DNA follows: TGTGCCAGCGTCATGCGGGGGCTCAACACCGGGGAGCTGTTTTTT. The full variable domain, completed using reference TRBV2 and TRBJ2-2, is EPEVTQTPSHQVTQMGQEVILRCVPISNHLYFYWYRQILGQKVEFLVSFYNNEISEKSEIFDDQFSVERPDGSNFTLKIRSTKLEDSAMYFCASVMRGLNTGELFFGEGSRLTVL.

V and J are TRBV5-1 and TRBJ2-6; 11 bases agree with TRBD1. J was trimmed by 0 bases and V by 2 bases; bases with no gene match: 13. The germline V gene encodes CDR1 SGHRS and CDR2 YFSETQ. The CDR3 is 21 amino acids. CDR3 sequence reads: CASSFSRGQGDQSSGANVLTF. The CDR3 DNA reads TGCGCCAGCAGCTTCAGCCGGGGACAGGGGGATCAAAGCTCTGGGGCCAACGTCCTGACTTTC. The full variable domain, rest sourced from reference TRBV5-1 and TRBJ2-6, is KAGVTQTPRYLIKTRGQQVTLSCSPISGHRSVSWYQQTPGQGLQFLFEYFSETQRNKGNFPGRFSGRQFSNSRSEMNVSTLELGDSALYLCASSFSRGQGDQSSGANVLTFGAGSRLTVL.

This clone was observed a few times. The V and J genes are TRBV11-2 and TRBJ1-6; no clear D. The V gene's germline CDR1 is SGHAT and CDR2 FQNNGV. Deletions cut 2 bases from V and 7 bases from J, with 12 bases between. The CDR3 extends over 15 amino acids. CDR3 protein: CASSLMGTPNSPLHF. The CDR3 DNA follows: TGTGCCAGCAGCTTAATGGGCACACCCAATTCACCCCTCCACTTT.

The V gene is TRBV19, the J gene TRBJ1-2, with 8 nucleotides matching TRBD1. Germline assignment: CDR1 LNHDA and CDR2 SQIVND (reference sequence). V lost 4 bases to trimming and J lost 5 bases; unmatched junction nucleotides: 12. This CDR3 has 16 amino acids. The CDR3 DNA sequence: TGTGCCAGTAGTAGGACAGGGCAGGATCCTTCTTATGGCTACACCTTC. Translation: CASSRTGQDPSYGYTF.

This chain links TRBV27 with TRBJ2-7; D call uncertain. This CDR3 contains 15 residues. CDR1 is MNHEY and CDR2 is SMNVEV in the germline V gene (reference sequence). Trimming removed 5 bases at V and 2 bases at J, with 16 bases between. CDR3 sequence (DNA): TGTGCCAGCAGTCCCCGTTCCGGCAGACCCTACGAGCAGTACTTC. Translating gives CASSPRSGRPYEQYF.

This rearrangement joins TRBV20-1 to TRBJ2-3, with unresolved D. This CDR3 comprises 11 residues. Germline values: CDR1 DFQATT, CDR2 SNEGSKA (reference sequence). V was pared by 3 bases and J by 6 bases, with 7 bases between. Here the CDR3 DNA reads TGCAGTGCTAGGATAACGGATACGCAGTATTTT. It codes for CSARITDTQYF.

The CDR3 bases are TGTGCCAGCAGCTTAAATGCCCCGGGCACCGCTAACTATGGCTACACCTTC. This encodes CASSLNAPGTANYGYTF. The V and J genes are TRBV5-8 and TRBJ1-2; D unclear. V lost 2 bases and J 0 bases, leaving 17 bases between the germline ends. CDR1 SGHTS and CDR2 YDEGEE come from the germline V gene. The CDR3 has 17 amino acids. The variable domain in full, with the rest retrieved from reference TRBV5-8 and TRBJ1-2, is EAGVTQSPTHLIKTRGQQATLRCSPISGHTSVYWYQQALGLGLQFLLWYDEGEERNRGNFPPRFSGRQFPNYSSELNVNALELEDSALYLCASSLNAPGTANYGYTFGSGTRLTVV.

The J gene is TRBJ2-7, the V gene TRBV6-1, with D possibly being TRBD2 (6 bases). Germline V gene lookup returns CDR1 MNHNS and CDR2 SASEGT. V lost 11 bases to trimming and J lost 1 base, with 18 bases between them. CDR3 length equals 14 residues. CDR3 loop: CAGGAAHLSYEQYF. Here the CDR3 DNA reads TGTGCCGGAGGGGCGGCCCATCTATCCTACGAGCAGTACTTC.

J is TRBJ2-3 and V is TRBV6-6; possible D gene TRBD1, 6 bases. The CDR3 consists of 12 residues. Germline V gene lookup returns CDR1 MNHNY and CDR2 SVGAGI (reference sequence). V was shortened by 6 bases and J by 9 bases, with 13 bases between the two germline ends. CDR3 coding DNA: TGTGCCAGCAGCTTAAGACAGGAGACGCAGTATTTT. Protein sequence: CASSLRQETQYF.

V usage is TRBV2 and J usage is TRBJ2-7; TRBD1 matches 7 bases. CDR1 and CDR2 (germline): SNHLY, FYNNEI. The CDR3 totals 15 residues. V trimming: 4 bases; J trimming: 5 bases; junction bases outside the gene matches: 11. The CDR3 region is CASSASGTEFHEQYF. The CDR3 DNA reads as TGTGCCAGCAGTGCCTCCGGGACAGAGTTCCACGAGCAGTACTTC.

About this clone itself: Germline and junction disagree at one end, which may indicate a read error. The chain combines TRBV9 with TRBJ2-5, with D possibly matching TRBD2 (6 bases). There are 16 residues in the CDR3. Germline V gives CDR1 SGDLS, CDR2 YYNGEE. CDR3 residues: CASGVGDGMGGETQYF. In DNA form, the CDR3 reads TGTGCCAGCGGCGTAGGGGACGGGATGGGGGGAGAGACCCAGTACTTC.

The J gene is TRBJ1-1, the V gene TRBV29-1; D gene uncertain. This CDR3 is 13 amino acids long. V was pared by 3 bases and J by 4 bases, with 12 bases between. Germline CDR1 reads SQVTM; CDR2 reads ANQGSEA. CDR3: CSVETERSTEAFF. DNA for the CDR3: TGCAGCGTTGAGACTGAGCGTAGCACTGAAGCTTTCTTT.